This T cell receptor (beta chain) was retrieved from a study of blood T cell repertoires in COVID-19. After removal of 8 bases from V and 3 bases from J, the junction contained 9 bases not matched to a gene. This CDR3 comprises 15 residues. CDR1 and CDR2 from the germline V gene are MDHEN and SYDVKM. Individuals aged about 18 to 89 years were recruited from approximately 22 US areas. Cohort 3 donors were reported recovered after two negative PCRs, clearance, or symptom resolution. Repertoires were generated with immunoSEQ multiplex PCR, while TCRdb's copy carries only in-frame clones and drops some. The top ten clones hold 10% to 15% of a sample with around 160,000 clones, over 80% of them seen once.

This sequence was found in a woman in her sixties who had recovered from COVID-19. Material for sequencing was PBMCs or T cells enriched from blood (not recorded which). The rearrangement links TRBV28 to TRBJ2-7, with TRBD1 matching 11 bases. CDR3: CASLAIGTGGYEQYF. The CDR3 DNA sequence: TGTGCCAGCCTAGCCATTGGGACAGGGGGCTACGAGCAGTACTTC.